The TCR beta chain under discussion was sequenced for a study of T cell repertoires in cytomegalovirus infection. In the study overall: Recently identified HLA-C-restricted and well-studied HLA-B-restricted CMV epitopes were used.

Each CDR3 protein is one row after TCRdb ran MiXCR on the reads. This sample yields about 470,000 distinct CDR3 sequences, of which about 44% are seen a single time; around 45% belongs to the top ten. This clonotype showed up many times. Its specificity is unknown. The clonotype originates from a human donor in good health (CMV status not recorded). Some clones in this sample may be carry-over from other donors' samples. Specimen: cultured PBMCs, collected from culture after CMV antigen stimulation.

This CDR3 reads CASSNPTSGKSSYNEQFF. Written as DNA, the CDR3 is TGTGCCAGCAGCAACCCGACTAGCGGTAAAAGCTCCTACAATGAGCAGTTCTTC. V usage is TRBV7-2 and J usage is TRBJ2-1, with 9 bases aligning to TRBD2. V trimming: 5 bases; J trimming: 0 bases; junction bases outside the gene matches: 11. The V gene's germline CDR1 is SGHTA and CDR2 FQGNSA. The CDR3 sequence is 18 residues long.